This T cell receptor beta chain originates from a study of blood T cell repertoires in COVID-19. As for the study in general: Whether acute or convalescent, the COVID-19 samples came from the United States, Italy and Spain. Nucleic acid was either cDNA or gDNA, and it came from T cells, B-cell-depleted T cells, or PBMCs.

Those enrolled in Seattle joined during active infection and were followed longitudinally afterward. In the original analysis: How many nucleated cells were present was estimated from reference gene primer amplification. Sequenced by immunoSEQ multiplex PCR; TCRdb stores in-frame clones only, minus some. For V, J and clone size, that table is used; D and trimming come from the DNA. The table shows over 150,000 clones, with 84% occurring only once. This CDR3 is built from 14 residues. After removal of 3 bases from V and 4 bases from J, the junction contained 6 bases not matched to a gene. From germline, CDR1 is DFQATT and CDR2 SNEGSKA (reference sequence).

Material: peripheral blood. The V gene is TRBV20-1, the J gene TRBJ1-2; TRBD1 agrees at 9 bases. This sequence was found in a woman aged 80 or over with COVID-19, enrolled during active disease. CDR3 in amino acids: CSASTGGLGYGYTF. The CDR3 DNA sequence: TGCAGTGCTAGTACAGGGGGCTTGGGCTATGGCTACACCTTC.